The clone carrying this TCR beta chain came up many times. Over 160 million TCR-beta sequences (from 15-18 subjects) were yielded by each sequencing run. TCRdb ran MiXCR on the 5' RACE reads and lists one entry per CDR3 protein. Of 40,000 or so distinct CDR3 sequences listed, about 3.2% were seen once; the top ten hold roughly 8.2%. The sample is drawn from a study of neurological immune-mediated disorders. Trimming removed 4 bases from V and 2 bases from J; junction bases left unmatched: 6. The V gene's germline CDR1 is SGHRS and CDR2 YFSETQ. The CDR3 totals 16 residues. Time point denoted: longitudinal time-point 1 (baseline).

V usage is TRBV5-1 and J usage is TRBJ2-3, with 11 positions matching TRBD2. Material: PBMCs. This TCR was sampled from a woman between 55 and 75 years old with multiple sclerosis. The CDR3 DNA reads TGCGCCAGCAGCCCCGGGACTAGCGGACTCACAGATACGCAGTATTTT. Its translation: CASSPGTSGLTDTQYF.